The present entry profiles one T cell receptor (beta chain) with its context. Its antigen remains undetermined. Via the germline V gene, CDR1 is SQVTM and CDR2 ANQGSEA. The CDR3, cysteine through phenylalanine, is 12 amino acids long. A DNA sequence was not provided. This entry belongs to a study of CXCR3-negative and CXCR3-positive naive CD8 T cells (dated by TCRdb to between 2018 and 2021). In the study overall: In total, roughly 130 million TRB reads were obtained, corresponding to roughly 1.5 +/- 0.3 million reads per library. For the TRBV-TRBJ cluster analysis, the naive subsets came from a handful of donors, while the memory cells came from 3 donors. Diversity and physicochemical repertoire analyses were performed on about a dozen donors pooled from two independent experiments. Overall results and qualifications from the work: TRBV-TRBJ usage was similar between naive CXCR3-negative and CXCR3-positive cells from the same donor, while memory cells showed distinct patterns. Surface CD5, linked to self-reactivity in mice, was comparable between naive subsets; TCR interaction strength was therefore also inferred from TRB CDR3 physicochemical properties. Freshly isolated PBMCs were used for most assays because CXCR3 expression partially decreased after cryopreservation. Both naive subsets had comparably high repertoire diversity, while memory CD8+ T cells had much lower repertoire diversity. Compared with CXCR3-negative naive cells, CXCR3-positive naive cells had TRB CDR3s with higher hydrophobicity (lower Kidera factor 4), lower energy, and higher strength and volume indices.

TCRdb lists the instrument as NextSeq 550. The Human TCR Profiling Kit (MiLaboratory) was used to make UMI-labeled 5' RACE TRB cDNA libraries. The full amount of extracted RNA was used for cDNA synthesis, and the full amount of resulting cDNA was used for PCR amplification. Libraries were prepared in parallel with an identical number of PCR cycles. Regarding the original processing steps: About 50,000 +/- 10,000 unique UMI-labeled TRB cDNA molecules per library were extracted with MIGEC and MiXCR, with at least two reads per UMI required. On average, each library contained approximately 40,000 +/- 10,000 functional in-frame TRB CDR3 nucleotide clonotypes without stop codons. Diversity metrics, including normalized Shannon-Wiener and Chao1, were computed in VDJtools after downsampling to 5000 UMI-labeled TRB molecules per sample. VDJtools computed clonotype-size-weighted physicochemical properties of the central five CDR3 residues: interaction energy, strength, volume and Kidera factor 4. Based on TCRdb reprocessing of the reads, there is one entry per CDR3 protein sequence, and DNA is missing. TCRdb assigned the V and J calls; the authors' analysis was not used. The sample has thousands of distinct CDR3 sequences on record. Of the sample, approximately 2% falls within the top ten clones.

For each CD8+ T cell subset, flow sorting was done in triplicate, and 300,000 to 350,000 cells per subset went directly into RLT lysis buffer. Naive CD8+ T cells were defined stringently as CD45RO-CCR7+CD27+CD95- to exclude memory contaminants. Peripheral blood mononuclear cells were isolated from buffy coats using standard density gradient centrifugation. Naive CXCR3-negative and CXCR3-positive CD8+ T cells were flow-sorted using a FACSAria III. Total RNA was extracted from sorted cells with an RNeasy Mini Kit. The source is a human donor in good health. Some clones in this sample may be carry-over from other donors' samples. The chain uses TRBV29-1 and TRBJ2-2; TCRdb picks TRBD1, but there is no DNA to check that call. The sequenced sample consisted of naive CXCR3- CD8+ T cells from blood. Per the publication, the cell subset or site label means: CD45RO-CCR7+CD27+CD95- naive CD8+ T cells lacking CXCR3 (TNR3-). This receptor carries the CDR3 CSASQGDRELFF.